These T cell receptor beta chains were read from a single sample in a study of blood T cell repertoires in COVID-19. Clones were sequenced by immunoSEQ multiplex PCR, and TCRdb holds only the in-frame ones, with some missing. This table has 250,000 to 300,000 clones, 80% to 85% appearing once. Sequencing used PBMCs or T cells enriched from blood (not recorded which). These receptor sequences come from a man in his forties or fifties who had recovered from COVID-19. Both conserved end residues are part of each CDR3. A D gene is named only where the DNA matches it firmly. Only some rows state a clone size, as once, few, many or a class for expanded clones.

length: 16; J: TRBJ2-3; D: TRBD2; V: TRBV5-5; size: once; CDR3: CASSWNSGRGADTQYF; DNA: TGTGCCAGCAGCTGGAATAGCGGGAGGGGCGCAGATACGCAGTATTTT
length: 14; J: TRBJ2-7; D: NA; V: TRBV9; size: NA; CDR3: CASSVDQGPYEQYF; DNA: TGTGCCAGCAGCGTAGATCAGGGTCCTTACGAGCAGTACTTC
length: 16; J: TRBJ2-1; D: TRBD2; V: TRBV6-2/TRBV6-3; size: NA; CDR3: CASSYLGLAGAGEQFF; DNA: TGTGCCAGCAGTTACTTAGGACTAGCGGGAGCAGGTGAGCAGTTCTTC
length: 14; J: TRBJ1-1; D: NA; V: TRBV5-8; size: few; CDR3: CASSRLPLNTEAFF; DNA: TGTGCCAGCAGCCGCCTTCCACTCAACACTGAAGCTTTCTTT
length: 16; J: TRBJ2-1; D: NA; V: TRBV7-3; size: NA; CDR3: CASYLRGGLTSGEQFF; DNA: TGTGCCAGCTATTTGCGTGGGGGCCTCACGAGTGGTGAGCAGTTCTTC
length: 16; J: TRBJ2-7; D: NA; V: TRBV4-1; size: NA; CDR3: CASSQDSASEFYEQYF; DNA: TGCGCCAGCAGCCAAGATTCGGCTAGCGAGTTCTACGAGCAGTACTTC
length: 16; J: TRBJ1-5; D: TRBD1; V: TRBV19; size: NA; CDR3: CASSNRQGNSNQPQHF; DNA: TGTGCCAGTAGTAACCGACAGGGTAATAGCAATCAGCCCCAGCATTTT
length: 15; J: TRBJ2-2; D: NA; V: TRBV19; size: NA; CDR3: CASSISQRRTGELFF; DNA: TGTGCCAGTAGTATTAGCCAGAGACGGACCGGGGAGCTGTTTTTT
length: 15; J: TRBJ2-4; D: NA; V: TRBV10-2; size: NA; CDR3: CASSAYRLAKNIQYF; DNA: TGCGCCAGCAGTGCGTACAGGCTAGCCAAAAACATTCAGTACTTC
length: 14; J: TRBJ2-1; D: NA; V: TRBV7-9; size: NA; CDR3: CASSSGVKLNEQFF; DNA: TGTGCCAGCAGCTCAGGGGTGAAACTCAATGAGCAGTTCTTC
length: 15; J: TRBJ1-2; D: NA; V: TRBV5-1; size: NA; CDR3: CASSSPGREAYGYTF; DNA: TGCGCCAGCAGCTCCCCGGGGAGGGAAGCCTATGGCTACACCTTC